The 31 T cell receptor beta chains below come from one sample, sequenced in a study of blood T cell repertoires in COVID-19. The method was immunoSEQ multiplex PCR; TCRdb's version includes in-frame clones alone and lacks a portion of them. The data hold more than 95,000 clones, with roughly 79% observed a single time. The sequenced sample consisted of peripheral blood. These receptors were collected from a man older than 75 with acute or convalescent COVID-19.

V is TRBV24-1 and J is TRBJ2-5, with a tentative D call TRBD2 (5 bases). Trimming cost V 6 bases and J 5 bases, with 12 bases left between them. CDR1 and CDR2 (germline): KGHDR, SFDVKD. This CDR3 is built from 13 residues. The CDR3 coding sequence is TGTGCCACCAGTCGAGGGCCGTCGGAGACCCAGTACTTC. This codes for CATSRGPSETQYF.

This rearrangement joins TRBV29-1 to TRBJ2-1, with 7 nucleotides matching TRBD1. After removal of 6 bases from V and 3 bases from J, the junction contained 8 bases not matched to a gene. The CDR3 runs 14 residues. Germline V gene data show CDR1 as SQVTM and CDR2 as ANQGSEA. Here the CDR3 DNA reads TGCAGCGTCTTGGGGGACAGAAACTACAATGAGCAGTTCTTC. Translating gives CSVLGDRNYNEQFF.

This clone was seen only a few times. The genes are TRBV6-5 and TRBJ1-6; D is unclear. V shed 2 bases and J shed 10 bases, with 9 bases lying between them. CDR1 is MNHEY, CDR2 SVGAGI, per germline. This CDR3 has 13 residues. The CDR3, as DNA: TGTGCCAGCAGTTACGCGAAGTCCTCACCCCTCCACTTT. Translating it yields CASSYAKSSPLHF.

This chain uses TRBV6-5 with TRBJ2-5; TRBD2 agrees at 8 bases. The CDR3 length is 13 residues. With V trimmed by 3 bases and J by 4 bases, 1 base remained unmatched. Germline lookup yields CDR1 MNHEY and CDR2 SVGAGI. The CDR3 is CASSYRGGETQYF. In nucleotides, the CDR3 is TGTGCCAGCAGTTATCGGGGGGGAGAGACCCAGTACTTC.

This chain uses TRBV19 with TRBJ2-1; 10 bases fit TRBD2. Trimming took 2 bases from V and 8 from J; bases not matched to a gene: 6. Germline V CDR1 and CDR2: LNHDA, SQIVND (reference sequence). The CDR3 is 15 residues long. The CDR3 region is CASSISGRVRDEQFF. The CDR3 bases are TGTGCCAGTAGTATAAGCGGGAGGGTCAGAGATGAGCAGTTCTTC.

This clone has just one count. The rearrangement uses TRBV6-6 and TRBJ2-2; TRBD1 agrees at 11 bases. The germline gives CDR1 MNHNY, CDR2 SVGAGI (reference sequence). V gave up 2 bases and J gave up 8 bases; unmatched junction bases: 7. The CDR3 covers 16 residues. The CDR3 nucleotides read TGTGCCAGCAGTTACCCGGGACAGGGGGAATCGGGGGAGCTGTTTTTT. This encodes CASSYPGQGESGELFF.

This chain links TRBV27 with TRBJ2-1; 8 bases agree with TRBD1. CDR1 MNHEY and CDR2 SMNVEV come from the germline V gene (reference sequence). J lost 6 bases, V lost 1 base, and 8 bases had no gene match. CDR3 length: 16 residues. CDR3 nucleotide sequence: TGTGCCAGCAGTTTATACCGGACAGGGAAGGGCAATGAGCAGTTCTTC. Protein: CASSLYRTGKGNEQFF.

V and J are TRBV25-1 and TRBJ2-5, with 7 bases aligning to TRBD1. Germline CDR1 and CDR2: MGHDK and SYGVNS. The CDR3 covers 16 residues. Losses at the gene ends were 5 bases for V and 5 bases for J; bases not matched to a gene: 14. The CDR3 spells CASSPGGRGRGETQYF. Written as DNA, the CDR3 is TGTGCCAGCAGTCCAGGCGGAAGGGGGCGTGGGGAGACCCAGTACTTC.

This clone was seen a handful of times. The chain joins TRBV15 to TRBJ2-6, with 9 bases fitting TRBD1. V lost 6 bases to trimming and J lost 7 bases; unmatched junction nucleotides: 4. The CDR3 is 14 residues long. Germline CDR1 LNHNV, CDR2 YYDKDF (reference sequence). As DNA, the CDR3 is TGTGCCACCAGAGACAGGGGGTCAGCCAACGTCCTGACTTTC. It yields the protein CATRDRGSANVLTF.

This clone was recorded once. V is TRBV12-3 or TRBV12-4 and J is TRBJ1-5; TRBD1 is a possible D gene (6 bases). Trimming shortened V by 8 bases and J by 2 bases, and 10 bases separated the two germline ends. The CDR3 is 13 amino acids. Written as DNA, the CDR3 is TGTGCCAGCTCGGACAGTCGCAATCAGCCCCAGCATTTT. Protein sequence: CASSDSRNQPQHF.

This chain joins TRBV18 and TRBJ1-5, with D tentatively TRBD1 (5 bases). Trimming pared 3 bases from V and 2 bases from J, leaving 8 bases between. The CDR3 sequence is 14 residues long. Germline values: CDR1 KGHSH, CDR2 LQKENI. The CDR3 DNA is TGTGCCAGCTCACCCCAGGGTGGCAATCAGCCCCAGCATTTT. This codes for CASSPQGGNQPQHF.

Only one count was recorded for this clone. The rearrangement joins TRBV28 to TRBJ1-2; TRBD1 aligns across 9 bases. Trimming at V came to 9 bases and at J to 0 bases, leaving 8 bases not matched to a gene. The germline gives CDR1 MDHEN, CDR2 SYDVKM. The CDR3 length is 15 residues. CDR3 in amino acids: CASEGTGTANYGYTF. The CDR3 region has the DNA TGTGCCAGTGAGGGGACAGGGACGGCTAACTATGGCTACACCTTC.

CDR3 bases: TGTGCCAGCAGCCGGACAGGGGACGAGCAGTACTTC. Protein: CASSRTGDEQYF. The rearrangement joins TRBV7-9 to TRBJ2-7; 9 nucleotides line up with TRBD1. V was pared by 5 bases and J by 5 bases, with 1 base of the junction left unmatched. Looked up from germline, CDR1 is SEHNR and CDR2 is FQNEAQ (reference sequence). The CDR3 length is 12 residues.

CDR3 sequence reads: CASSGRQGGMGEQYF. In DNA, the CDR3 is TGTGCCAGCAGCGGCCGGCAGGGCGGCATGGGTGAGCAGTACTTC. The chain recombines TRBV7-9 with TRBJ2-7; perhaps TRBD1 as D (5 bases). V dropped 5 bases and J dropped 7 bases, with 21 bases sitting between them. Germline-derived CDR1 and CDR2 are SEHNR and FQNEAQ (reference sequence). CDR3 length: 15 residues.

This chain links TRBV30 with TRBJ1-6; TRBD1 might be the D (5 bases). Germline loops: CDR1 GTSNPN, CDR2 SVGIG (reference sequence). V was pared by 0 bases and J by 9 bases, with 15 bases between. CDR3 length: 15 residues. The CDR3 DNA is TGTGCCTGGAGTGTTGGGTGGCCAGGGATTTCACCCCTCCACTTT. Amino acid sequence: CAWSVGWPGISPLHF.

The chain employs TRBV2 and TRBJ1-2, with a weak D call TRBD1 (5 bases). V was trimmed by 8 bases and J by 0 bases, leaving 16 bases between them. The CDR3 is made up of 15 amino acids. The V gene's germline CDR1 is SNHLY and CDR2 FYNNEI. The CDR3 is CASGRSDRSNYGYTF. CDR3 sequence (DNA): TGTGCCAGCGGCCGTAGTGACAGATCTAACTATGGCTACACCTTC.

CDR3 nucleotides: TGTGCCAGCAGTTTTCGGACAGTCAGGGCGGGAGATACGCAGTATTTT. Its translation: CASSFRTVRAGDTQYF. The chain employs TRBV28 and TRBJ2-3, with D possibly being TRBD1 (6 bases). Germline V gives CDR1 MDHEN, CDR2 SYDVKM. The CDR3 is made up of 16 amino acids. Trimming removed 3 bases from V and 5 bases from J, with 18 bases in between.

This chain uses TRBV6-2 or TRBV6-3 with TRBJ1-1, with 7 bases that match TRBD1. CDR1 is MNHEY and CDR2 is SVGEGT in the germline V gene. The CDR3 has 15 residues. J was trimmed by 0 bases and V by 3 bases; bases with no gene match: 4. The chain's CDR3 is CASSYSGTVNTEAFF. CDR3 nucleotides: TGTGCCAGCAGTTATTCCGGGACAGTGAACACTGAAGCTTTCTTT.

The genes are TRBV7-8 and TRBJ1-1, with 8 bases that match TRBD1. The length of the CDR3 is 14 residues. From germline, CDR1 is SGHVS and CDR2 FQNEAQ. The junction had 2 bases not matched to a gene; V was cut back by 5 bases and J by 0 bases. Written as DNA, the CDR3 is TGTGCCAGCAGCATGGGACAGGTGAACACTGAAGCTTTCTTT. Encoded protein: CASSMGQVNTEAFF.

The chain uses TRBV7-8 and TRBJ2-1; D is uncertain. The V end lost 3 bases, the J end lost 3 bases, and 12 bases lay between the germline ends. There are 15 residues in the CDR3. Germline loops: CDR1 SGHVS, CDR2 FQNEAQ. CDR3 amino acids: CASSFEPFYYNEQFF. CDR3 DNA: TGTGCCAGCAGCTTCGAACCCTTCTACTACAATGAGCAGTTCTTC. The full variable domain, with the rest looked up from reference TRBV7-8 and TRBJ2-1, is GAGVSQSPRYKVAKRGQDVALRCDPISGHVSLFWYQQALGQGPEFLTYFQNEAQLDKSGLPSDRFFAERPEGSVSTLKIQRTQQEDSAVYLCASSFEPFYYNEQFFGPGTRLTVL.

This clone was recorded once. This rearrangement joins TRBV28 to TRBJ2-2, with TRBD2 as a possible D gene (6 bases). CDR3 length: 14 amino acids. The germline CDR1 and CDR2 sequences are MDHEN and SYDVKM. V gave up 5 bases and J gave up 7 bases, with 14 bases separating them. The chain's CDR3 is CASSLTGRNGELFF. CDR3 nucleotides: TGTGCCAGCAGTCTAACGGGGAGGAACGGGGAGCTGTTTTTT.

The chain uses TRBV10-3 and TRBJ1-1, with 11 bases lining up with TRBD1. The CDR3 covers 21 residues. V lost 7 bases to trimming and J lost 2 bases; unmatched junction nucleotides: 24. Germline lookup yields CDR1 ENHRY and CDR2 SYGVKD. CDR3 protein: CAINWIGTGGSWASVNTEAFF. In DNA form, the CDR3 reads TGTGCCATCAACTGGATCGGGACAGGGGGAAGCTGGGCTTCTGTAAACACTGAAGCTTTCTTT.

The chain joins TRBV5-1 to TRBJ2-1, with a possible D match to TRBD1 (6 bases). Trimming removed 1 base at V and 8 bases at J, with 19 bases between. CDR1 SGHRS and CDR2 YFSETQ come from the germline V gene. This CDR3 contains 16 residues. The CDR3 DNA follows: TGCGCCAGCAGCTTGAAAGGGGGTAGCGTCTTGGATGAGCAGTTCTTC. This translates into CASSLKGGSVLDEQFF.

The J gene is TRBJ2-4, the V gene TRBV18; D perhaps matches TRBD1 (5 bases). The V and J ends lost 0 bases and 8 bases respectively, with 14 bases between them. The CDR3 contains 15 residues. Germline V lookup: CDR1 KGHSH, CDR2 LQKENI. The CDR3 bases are TGTGCCAGCTCACCACCGAGCAGGGTTGTGGACATTCAGTACTTC. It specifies CASSPPSRVVDIQYF.

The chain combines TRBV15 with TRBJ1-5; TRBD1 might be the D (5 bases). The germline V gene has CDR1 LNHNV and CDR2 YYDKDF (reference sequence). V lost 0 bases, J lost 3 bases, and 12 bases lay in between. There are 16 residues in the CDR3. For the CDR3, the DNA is TGTGCCACCAGCAGAGATTTGGGGGGAAACAATCAGCCCCAGCATTTT. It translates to CATSRDLGGNNQPQHF.

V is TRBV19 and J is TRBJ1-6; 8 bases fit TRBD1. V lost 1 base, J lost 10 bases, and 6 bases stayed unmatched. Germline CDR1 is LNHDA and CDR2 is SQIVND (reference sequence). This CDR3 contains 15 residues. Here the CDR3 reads CASSIVAGGGSPLHF. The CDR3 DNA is TGTGCCAGTAGTATAGTGGCAGGGGGCGGGTCACCCCTCCACTTT.

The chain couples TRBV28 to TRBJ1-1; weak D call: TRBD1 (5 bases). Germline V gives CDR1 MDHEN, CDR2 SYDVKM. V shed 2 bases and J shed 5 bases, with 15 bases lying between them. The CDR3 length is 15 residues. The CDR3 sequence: CASSLRQGGRTEAFF. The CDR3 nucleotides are TGTGCCAGCAGTTTAAGGCAGGGAGGGAGGACTGAAGCTTTCTTT. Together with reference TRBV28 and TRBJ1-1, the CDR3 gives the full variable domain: DVKVTQSSRYLVKRTGEKVFLECVQDMDHENMFWYRQDPGLGLRLIYFSYDVKMKEKGDIPEGYSVSREKKERFSLILESASTNQTSMYLCASSLRQGGRTEAFFGQGTRLTVV.

CDR3 sequence reads: CASSLQGNTEAFF. The CDR3 nucleotides read TGTGCCAGCAGTCTTCAGGGTAACACTGAAGCTTTCTTT. The chain has TRBV12-3 or TRBV12-4 and TRBJ1-1; D might be TRBD1 (5 bases). This CDR3 has 13 amino acids. Trimming left V 5 bases short and J 2 bases short, with 9 bases between.

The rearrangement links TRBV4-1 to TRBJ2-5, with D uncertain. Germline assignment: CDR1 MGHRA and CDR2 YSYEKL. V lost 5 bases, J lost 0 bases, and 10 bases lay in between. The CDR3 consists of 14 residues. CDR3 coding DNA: TGCGCCAGCAGCAGCACAGAGAACCAAGAGACCCAGTACTTC. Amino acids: CASSSTENQETQYF.

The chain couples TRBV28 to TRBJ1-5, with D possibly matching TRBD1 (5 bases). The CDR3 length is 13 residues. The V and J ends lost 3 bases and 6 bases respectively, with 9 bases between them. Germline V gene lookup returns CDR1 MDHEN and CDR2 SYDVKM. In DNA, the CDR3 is TGTGCCAGCAGTTTGATGGACACTCAGCCCCAGCATTTT. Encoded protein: CASSLMDTQPQHF.

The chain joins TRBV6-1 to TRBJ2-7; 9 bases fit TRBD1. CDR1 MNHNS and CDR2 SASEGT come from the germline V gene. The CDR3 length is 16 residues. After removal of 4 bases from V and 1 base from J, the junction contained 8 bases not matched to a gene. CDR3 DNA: TGTGCCAGCAGTGCAAGGGACAGGGCCCTTTCCTACGAGCAGTACTTC. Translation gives CASSARDRALSYEQYF.